These 27 T cell receptor beta chains were sequenced from one sample in a study of response to subunit inactivated influenza vaccine. TCRdb ran MiXCR on the RT-PCR reads and lists one entry per CDR3 protein. The repertoire includes 300,000 to 350,000 distinct CDR3 sequences, about a fifth of them detected once, and 9.5% to 13% sits in the top ten. Here the sequenced sample was PBMCs from blood, taken less than 22 months after vaccination. The receptors derive from a man between 50 and 75 years old who received an inactivated influenza vaccine.

The genes are TRBV2 and TRBJ2-1; the match to TRBD1 covers 7 bases. The ends lost 10 bases at V and 7 bases at J; junction bases unmatched: 4. The length of the CDR3 is 11 residues. In germline, CDR1 is SNHLY, CDR2 FYNNEI. Here the CDR3 DNA reads TGTGCCATCACACAGGGGAATGAGCAGTTCTTC. Residues: CAITQGNEQFF.

The chain employs TRBV10-3 and TRBJ2-5; TRBD1 aligns across 12 bases. The V gene end was trimmed by 1 base and the J gene end by 6 bases; junction bases not matched to a gene: 3. The CDR3 is made up of 15 amino acids. Germline V lookup: CDR1 ENHRY, CDR2 SYGVKD. Here the CDR3 DNA reads TGTGCCATCAGTGAGTGGGACAGGGGGCCACAGACCCAGTACTTC. Amino acids: CAISEWDRGPQTQYF.

In its sample, this clonotype was seen many times. The rearrangement uses TRBV6-5 and TRBJ1-3; D is unclear. Trimming took off 5 bases at V and 3 bases at J, with 8 bases between the two ends. Germline CDR1 reads MNHEY; CDR2 reads SVGAGI. CDR3 length equals 13 residues. CDR3 protein: CASSTAFGNTIYF. As DNA, the CDR3 is TGTGCCAGCAGTACTGCGTTTGGAAACACCATATATTTT.

Many counts were recorded for this clonotype. The chain combines TRBV11-2 with TRBJ1-1, with D unresolved. The V end lost 2 bases, the J end lost 3 bases, and 10 bases lay between the germline ends. The germline CDR1 and CDR2 sequences are SGHAT and FQNNGV. The CDR3 has 14 residues. As DNA, the CDR3 is TGTGCCAGCAGCTTACTAAGAGGCGACACTGAAGCTTTCTTT. The encoded protein is CASSLLRGDTEAFF. Full variable domain (outside the CDR3, taken from reference TRBV11-2 and TRBJ1-1): EAGVAQSPRYKIIEKRQSVAFWCNPISGHATLYWYQQILGQGPKLLIQFQNNGVVDDSQLPKDRFSAERLKGVDSTLKIQPAKLEDSAVYLCASSLLRGDTEAFFGQGTRLTVV.

This clonotype was observed a few times. V gene TRBV5-5 combines with J gene TRBJ2-7, with a possible D match to TRBD1 (6 bases). The CDR3 is 15 amino acids. Looked up from germline, CDR1 is SGHKS and CDR2 is YYEKEE (reference sequence). With 3 bases removed from V and 0 bases from J, the gap between germline ends came to 13 bases. The CDR3 region is CASSSTRTVSYEQYF. The DNA of the CDR3 is TGTGCCAGCAGCTCGACGCGGACAGTCTCCTACGAGCAGTACTTC.

The chain recombines TRBV4-3 with TRBJ2-7; tentative D call: TRBD1 (6 bases). This CDR3 region has 14 residues. Germline V gene sequence: CDR1 LGHNA, CDR2 YSLEER. V was pared by 1 base and J by 6 bases, with 13 bases between. The CDR3 loop reads CASSQVEGVGEQYF. The CDR3 bases are TGCGCCAGCAGCCAAGTTGAGGGGGTTGGCGAGCAGTACTTC.

This clonotype showed up many times. This chain joins TRBV20-1 and TRBJ1-5; possible D gene TRBD1, 6 bases. Germline CDR1 is DFQATT and CDR2 is SNEGSKA (reference sequence). This CDR3 has 13 amino acids. Trimming shortened V by 5 bases and J by 1 base, and 9 bases separated the two germline ends. The CDR3 DNA is TGCAGTGCTCGACAGGAGAGCAATCAGCCCCAGCATTTT. Encoded protein: CSARQESNQPQHF.

This clonotype was recorded many times. In DNA form, the CDR3 reads TGTGCCAGCAGCCGACGACGCTCAACTAATGAAAAACTGTTTTTT. Translated: CASSRRRSTNEKLFF. The chain links TRBV6-2 or TRBV6-3 to TRBJ1-4; unclear D gene. V gave up 6 bases and J gave up 0 bases, with 11 bases separating them. The CDR3 is 15 residues long. The germline CDR1 and CDR2 sequences are MNHEY and SVGEGT.

The V call is TRBV6-7, the J call TRBJ1-5, with D possibly TRBD1 on 6 matching bases. Being an ORF, TRBV6-7 has a function that is uncertain. Trimming removed 7 bases at V and 7 bases at J, with 17 bases between. This CDR3 spans 14 amino acids. The CDR3 is CASTTGAWKQPQHF. The CDR3 nucleotides are TGTGCCAGCACCACGGGGGCTTGGAAACAGCCCCAGCATTTT.

This chain connects TRBV20-1 to TRBJ2-5, with unresolved D. CDR3 length equals 13 residues. Germline loops: CDR1 DFQATT, CDR2 SNEGSKA (reference sequence). Deletions cut 1 base from V and 2 bases from J, with 8 bases between. This CDR3 is CSARVHKQETQYF. The CDR3 DNA follows: TGCAGTGCTAGAGTACATAAACAAGAGACCCAGTACTTC.

In the case of this clonotype: Since no conserved phenylalanine or tryptophan closes the CDR3, a read error is the likely cause. The chain uses TRBV7-8 and TRBJ1-1; D is perhaps TRBD1 (6 bases). The V and J ends lost 3 bases and 0 bases respectively, with 11 bases between them. CDR1 is SGHVS, CDR2 FQNEAQ, per germline. The CDR3 is 15 residues long. The CDR3 DNA is TGTGCCAGCAGCTTGGGGGCAACTCTGAACACTGAAGCTTTCGTT. This translates into CASSLGATLNTEAFV.

V gene TRBV5-1 combines with J gene TRBJ2-1; D gene ambiguous. V was shortened by 4 bases and J by 4 bases, with 6 bases between the two germline ends. Germline V lookup: CDR1 SGHRS, CDR2 YFSETQ. The CDR3 covers 12 residues. CDR3 protein: CASSHRYNEQFF. In DNA, the CDR3 is TGCGCCAGCAGCCACAGATACAATGAGCAGTTCTTC.

This clonotype occurred a few times. The chain carries TRBV28 and TRBJ2-5; D not resolved. Germline CDR1 reads MDHEN; CDR2 reads SYDVKM. The CDR3 is made up of 12 amino acids. The V and J ends lost 3 bases and 5 bases respectively, with 7 bases between them. In DNA, the CDR3 is TGTGCCAGCAGTTTTGGATGGGAGACCCAGTACTTC. Amino acids: CASSFGWETQYF.

This clonotype was seen ten or more times. The gene calls are TRBV7-2 and TRBJ1-5; D remains unclear. V was pared by 4 bases and J by 1 base, with 11 bases between. The V gene's germline CDR1 is SGHTA and CDR2 FQGNSA. The length of the CDR3 is 15 residues. This chain's CDR3 is CASSWTLGSNQPQHF. As DNA, the CDR3 is TGTGCCAGCAGCTGGACCTTGGGGAGCAATCAGCCCCAGCATTTT.

This rearrangement joins TRBV19 to TRBJ1-1; D uncertain. With 1 base removed from V and 2 bases from J, the gap between germline ends came to 8 bases. Germline V CDR1 and CDR2: LNHDA, SQIVND (reference sequence). This CDR3 is 14 amino acids long. As DNA, the CDR3 is TGTGCCAGTAGTATAGGAATATCTAACACTGAAGCTTTCTTT. Protein: CASSIGISNTEAFF.

This clonotype was detected only a few times. The V gene is TRBV5-1, the J gene TRBJ2-7; D is unclear. V was trimmed by 0 bases and J by 4 bases, leaving 11 bases between them. The CDR3 runs to 14 residues. In germline, CDR1 is SGHRS, CDR2 YFSETQ. CDR3 protein: CASSLDNPPYEQYF. CDR3 bases: TGCGCCAGCAGCTTGGACAATCCGCCATACGAGCAGTACTTC. The variable domain in full, with the rest retrieved from reference TRBV5-1 and TRBJ2-7, is KAGVTQTPRYLIKTRGQQVTLSCSPISGHRSVSWYQQTPGQGLQFLFEYFSETQRNKGNFPGRFSGRQFSNSRSEMNVSTLELGDSALYLCASSLDNPPYEQYFGPGTRLTVT.

This clonotype was counted between two and nine times. The CDR3: CASSLTGRSSGNTIYF. In nucleotides, the CDR3 is TGTGCCAGCAGCCTGACCGGGAGGAGCTCTGGAAACACCATATATTTT. The rearrangement joins TRBV7-2 to TRBJ1-3; D remains unclear. The CDR3 runs 16 residues. Germline values: CDR1 SGHTA, CDR2 FQGNSA. The germline V and J ends were trimmed by 5 bases and 0 bases, with 14 bases remaining between them.

The rearrangement uses TRBV5-1 and TRBJ2-5, with D hard to call. The CDR3 loop spans 14 amino acids. Germline lookup yields CDR1 SGHRS and CDR2 YFSETQ. V dropped 1 base and J dropped 2 bases, with 9 bases sitting between them. The CDR3 here is CASSLYHPQETQYF. The CDR3 bases are TGCGCCAGCAGCTTGTACCACCCTCAAGAGACCCAGTACTTC.

This clonotype has a count of ten or more. J is TRBJ1-1 and V is TRBV4-1; 8 bases fit TRBD1. The CDR3 spans 15 residues. The germline CDR1 and CDR2 sequences are MGHRA and YSYEKL. V trimming: 1 base; J trimming: 1 base; junction bases outside the gene matches: 2. CDR3 residues: CASSQGQGTNTEAFF. The DNA of the CDR3 is TGCGCCAGCAGCCAAGGACAGGGGACGAACACTGAAGCTTTCTTT.

This clonotype was recorded many times. The genes are TRBV3-1 and TRBJ1-5; D may be TRBD1 (6 bases). The CDR3 covers 15 residues. CDR1 is LGHDT and CDR2 is YNNKEL in the germline V gene (reference sequence). Trimming shortened V by 4 bases and J by 1 base, and 11 bases separated the two germline ends. CDR3 nucleotides: TGTGCCAGCAGCCCCGGGACACGAAGCAATCAGCCCCAGCATTTT. This gives the protein CASSPGTRSNQPQHF.

This clonotype was counted between two and nine times. The genes are TRBV12-3 or TRBV12-4 and TRBJ2-1; 13 nucleotides line up with TRBD2. The J segment lost 10 bases and the V segment lost 6 bases, leaving 9 bases of the junction unmatched. This CDR3 is built from 15 residues. CDR3 nucleotides: TGTGCCAGCAGCAATGGACTAGCGGGAGTATGGGAGCAGTTCTTC. Its translation is CASSNGLAGVWEQFF.

Note on this clonotype: A read error may be the cause here, since a much bigger clone is one base away. The gene calls are TRBV12-3 or TRBV12-4 and TRBJ1-2; TRBD1 matches at 9 bases. The CDR3 has 18 residues. DNA for the CDR3: TGTGCCATCAGTGACTCCCGGACAGGGGACTTATATTTCTATGGCTACACCTTC. This sequence encodes CAISDSRTGDLYFYGYTF.

The sample holds many counts of this clonotype. The chain has TRBV11-2 and TRBJ1-2; unclear D gene. There are 13 residues in the CDR3. Germline V gene lookup returns CDR1 SGHAT and CDR2 FQNNGV. V lost 0 bases and J lost 6, with 8 bases in between. For the CDR3, the DNA is TGTGCCAGCAGCTTAGATCTCGGCGATGGCTACACCTTC. This translates into CASSLDLGDGYTF.

This clonotype was found a few times. The genes are TRBV12-3 or TRBV12-4 and TRBJ1-3; D unclear. The CDR3 length is 16 residues. V shed 7 bases and J shed 0 bases, with 16 bases lying between them. CDR3 loop: CASNPRAGSSGNTIYF. The CDR3 DNA follows: TGTGCCAGCAACCCCAGAGCTGGGAGCTCTGGAAACACCATATATTTT.

This chain links TRBV5-4 with TRBJ2-5; no clear D gene. V lost 2 bases and J 1 base, leaving 18 bases between the germline ends. This CDR3 is 17 amino acids long. The germline CDR1 and CDR2 sequences are SGHNT and YYREEE (reference sequence). The CDR3 here is CASSFWRQTSLQETQYF. In DNA form, the CDR3 reads TGTGCCAGCAGCTTCTGGCGCCAAACTTCCCTCCAAGAGACCCAGTACTTC.

This clonotype was counted between two and nine times. This chain uses TRBV12-3 or TRBV12-4 with TRBJ1-5; TRBD1 is a possible D gene (6 bases). This CDR3 contains 14 residues. V gave up 3 bases and J gave up 9 bases, with 15 bases separating them. CDR3 residues: CASSLGDTGRPQHF. As DNA, the CDR3 is TGTGCCAGCAGTTTGGGGGACACTGGGAGGCCCCAGCATTTT.

This chain joins TRBV6-5 and TRBJ1-1, with D perhaps TRBD1 (6 bases). This CDR3 spans 15 amino acids. Trimming removed 0 bases from V and 4 bases from J, with 12 bases in between. CDR1 MNHEY and CDR2 SVGAGI come from the germline V gene. CDR3 sequence: CASSYSRGAITEAFF. As DNA, the CDR3 is TGTGCCAGCAGTTACTCACGGGGGGCGATCACTGAAGCTTTCTTT.